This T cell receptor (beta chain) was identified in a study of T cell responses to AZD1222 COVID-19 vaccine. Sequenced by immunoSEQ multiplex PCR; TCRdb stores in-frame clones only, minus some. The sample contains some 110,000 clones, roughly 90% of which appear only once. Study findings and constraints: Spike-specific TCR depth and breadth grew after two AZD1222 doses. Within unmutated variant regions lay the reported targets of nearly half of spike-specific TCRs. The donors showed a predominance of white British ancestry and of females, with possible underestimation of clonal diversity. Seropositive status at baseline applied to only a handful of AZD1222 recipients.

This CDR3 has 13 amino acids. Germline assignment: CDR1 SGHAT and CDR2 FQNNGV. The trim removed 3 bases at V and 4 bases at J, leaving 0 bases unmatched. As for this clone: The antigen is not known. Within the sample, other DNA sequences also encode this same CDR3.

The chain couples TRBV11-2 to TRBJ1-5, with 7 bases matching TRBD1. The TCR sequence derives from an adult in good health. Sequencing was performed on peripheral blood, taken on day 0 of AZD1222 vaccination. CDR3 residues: CASSLGQNQPQHF. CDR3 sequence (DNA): TGTGCCAGCAGCTTGGGACAGAATCAGCCCCAGCATTTT. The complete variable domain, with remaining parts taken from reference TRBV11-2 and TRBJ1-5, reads EAGVAQSPRYKIIEKRQSVAFWCNPISGHATLYWYQQILGQGPKLLIQFQNNGVVDDSQLPKDRFSAERLKGVDSTLKIQPAKLEDSAVYLCASSLGQNQPQHFGDGTRLSIL.